A single TCR beta chain is shown here with its context. The record originates from a study of blood T cell repertoires in COVID-19. Study details: Spain, Italy and the United States supplied samples that represented acute and convalescent COVID-19.

The data were produced by immunoSEQ multiplex PCR, yet TCRdb's version contains in-frame clones alone and is incomplete. The sample carries about 69,000 clones, 85% recorded once. The sample was peripheral blood. This TCR came from a man older than 75 with acute or convalescent COVID-19.

In DNA, the CDR3 is TGTGCCAGCAGCCAATTAACAGGGCATCAGCCCCAGCATTTT. The encoded protein is CASSQLTGHQPQHF. The gene calls are TRBV4-2 and TRBJ1-5, with D perhaps matching TRBD1 (6 bases). V was shortened by 2 bases and J by 5 bases, with 10 bases between the two germline ends. Germline V gives CDR1 LGHNA, CDR2 YNFKEQ. The CDR3 spans 14 residues.